The clone carrying this T cell receptor (beta chain) was detected many times. Antigen specificity is unknown. The sample belongs to a study of T cells in Graves' hyperthyroidism and ophthalmopathy. Notes on the study in general: Prediction of ophthalmopathy progression came a median 6.5 months pre-onset.

Stability of Graves' hyperthyroidism was defined as absent ophthalmopathy progression within 18 months. Diagnosis of hyperthyroidism was new in patients aged 18 to 65, and its duration was under 2 months. The CDR3 contains 13 residues. Deletions cut 0 bases from V and 4 bases from J, with 7 bases between. TCR beta CDR3 regions were amplified from RNA. A set of HTBI primers served as the primers for a first-round RT-PCR of the TCR CDR3. MiXCR, run by TCRdb on the multiplex PCR reads, gives a single entry per CDR3 protein. The data hold 500,000 to 700,000 distinct CDR3 sequences, with approximately 16% observed a single time.

The receptor was derived from a woman aged 18-35 years with Graves' hyperthyroidism. V usage is TRBV12-3 or TRBV12-4 and J usage is TRBJ2-7; D is unclear. Sequencing was performed on blood. In nucleotides, the CDR3 is TGTGCCAGCAGTTTAGCGGCCTATTACGAGCAGTACTTC. This gives the protein CASSLAAYYEQYF.